The clone carrying this TCR beta chain showed up just once. The antigen remains unidentified. The conserved phenylalanine or tryptophan is not found at the CDR3 terminus, so this likely reflects a read error. It is unclear where the CDR3 begins or ends on the DNA, so no DNA is shown, and the CDR3 is as TCRdb lists it. These data come from a study of tumor and adjacent non-tumor tissue in lung cancer. Turning to the study itself: Patients were aged roughly 30 to 76, fewer than twelve men and 5 women, stage I to III.

The library came from three nested PCR rounds adapted from ARM-PCR protocols. TCRdb called the multiplex PCR reads again in MiXCR, with one record for every CDR3 protein. The profile shows 43,000 or so distinct CDR3 sequences, approximately 61% of them singletons. Overall study findings and caveats: TCR diversity was significantly greater in tumor than normal lung tissue. In normal lung, the top 100 clones were significantly more dominant than in tumor.

RNA was extracted from bulk tissue without any cell sorting. This non-tumor lung sample came from over 3 cm beyond the tumor edge. The CDR3 adds up to 13 amino acids, both ends counted. The chain uses TRBV12-3 or TRBV12-4 and TRBJ2-5; TRBD2, the D gene given by the table, was not confirmed from the DNA. The material sequenced was distant non-tumor lung tissue. This clonotype was sampled from a man aged 50-59 years with non-small cell lung cancer. CDR3 sequence: CAIGGPSRETRYL.